This TCR beta chain was found in a study of blood T cell repertoires in COVID-19. Study in general: The cDNA or gDNA used as material had been derived from T cells, B-cell-depleted T cells, or PBMCs.

Trimming took off 5 bases at V and 4 bases at J, with 12 bases between the two ends. The CDR3 sequence is 13 residues long. Per germline, CDR1 GTSNPN and CDR2 SVGIG (reference sequence). This clone was seen a handful of times. In the original analysis: Amplified reference gene primers provided the basis for estimating nucleated cell counts. Only in-frame clones appear in the TCRdb table, and some are missing; sequencing was by immunoSEQ multiplex PCR. That table is the source of V, J and clone size, and D and trimming were worked out from the DNA. This table holds hundreds of thousands of clones, around four fifths found once.

The specimen was peripheral blood. This receptor was identified in a woman between 50 and 59 years old with active or convalescent COVID-19. The chain uses TRBV30 and TRBJ1-5; weak D call: TRBD1 (5 bases). The CDR3 sequence: CAWSRDLNQPQHF. CDR3 bases: TGTGCCTGGTCCCGGGACTTGAATCAGCCCCAGCATTTT.